This TCR beta chain was profiled in a study of blood T cell repertoires in COVID-19. Across the whole study: Sites across the United States, Italy and Spain contributed samples from acute and convalescent COVID-19.

Across roughly 25 US areas, participants ranged in age from 18 to 89 years. The protocol was immunoSEQ multiplex PCR, while the TCRdb copy is restricted to in-frame clones and leaves out a portion. Of hundreds of thousands of clones listed, around 89% were seen once; the top ten hold around 2%. The V end lost 1 base, the J end lost 7 bases, and 14 bases lay between the germline ends. CDR1 and CDR2 (germline): SGHAT, FQNNGV. The CDR3 has 14 residues. The TCR comes from a woman between 55 and 75 years old in a cohort exposed to, infected with or recovered from COVID-19 (not recorded which). The specimen was PBMCs or T cells enriched from blood (not recorded which). The chain combines TRBV11-2 with TRBJ2-7, with D tentatively TRBD1 (5 bases). The CDR3: CASSLGSAGAEQYF. CDR3 sequence (DNA): TGTGCCAGCAGCTTAGGATCGGCTGGGGCGGAGCAGTACTTC. The full variable domain, with the rest looked up from reference TRBV11-2 and TRBJ2-7, is EAGVAQSPRYKIIEKRQSVAFWCNPISGHATLYWYQQILGQGPKLLIQFQNNGVVDDSQLPKDRFSAERLKGVDSTLKIQPAKLEDSAVYLCASSLGSAGAEQYFGPGTRLTVT.